This T cell receptor (beta chain) was sequenced for a study of metastatic and nonmetastatic thyroid tumors (dated by TCRdb to about 2020). With regard to the full study: Repertoires from peripheral blood and from tumor or nodule tissue samples of malignant and benign thyroid patients were compared. The research as a whole found: In both blood and tumor samples, malignant tumors were reported to have significantly higher TCR beta diversity than benign nodules.

Libraries were prepared through PCR. TCRdb records Illumina HiSeq 4000 as the sequencer. High-throughput sequencing was used to profile the CDR3 region of the TCR beta-chain in every patient. The authors processed their data as follows. The researchers built a classifier to tell apart papillary thyroid cancer patients with distant metastasis, based on CDR3 differences among clinicopathological groups. The Shannon index was used to assess repertoire diversity, and the Morisita-Horn index was used to assess tumor-blood repertoire similarity. In TCRdb, the public reads were trimmed at Q25 with fastp and aligned with MiXCR, with productive beta chains retained. The V and J calls shown here were made by TCRdb, not taken from the authors' results. The sample profile shows 45,000 or so clones; less than 5% of them were found once. Of the sample, approximately 9.5% is held by the ten largest clones. Taken from cysteine to phenylalanine, the CDR3 has 14 residues. This entry keeps only the CDR3 DNA: 42 bases, framed from base 1. CDR1 and CDR2 are drawn from the germline V gene (reference sequence): SSHAT, FNYEAQ.

This clone occurred many times. Its antigen is not yet known. At one end the junction does not follow the germline gene, possibly because of a read error. No treatment had been received by any patient before thyroid surgery. Patient clinical samples collected from about 2011 to 2018 were retrospectively analysed using T-cell receptor beta sequencing. The chain links TRBV7-7 with TRBJ2-3; TRBD2 might be the D gene, on 5 matching bases. The sequenced material came from blood. The sequence derives from a female donor with papillary thyroid cancer or a benign thyroid nodule (not recorded which). Some clones in this sample may be carry-over from other donors' samples. The nucleotide sequence reads TGTGCTAGCAGCTCCCAAGCGGACCTGGATACGCAGTATTTT. This sequence encodes CASSSQADLDTQYF.